Sequencing of this TCR beta chain was carried out in a study of shared clonotypes between healthy human individuals. CD8 cells regarded as naive lacked CD45RO, were positively chosen for CCR7, and omitted terminally differentiated effector memory CD45RA+ cells. Clones were read by immunoSEQ multiplex PCR, and TCRdb kept only the in-frame ones, dropping some. Of about 2.2 million clones in the sample, just over 90% are singletons; the top ten hold about 1.8%. This CDR3 has 14 amino acids. Germline values: CDR1 MDHEN, CDR2 SYDVKM. The V and J ends lost 10 bases and 0 bases respectively, with 13 bases between them.

The TCR comes from a man between 18 and 35 years old in good health. Some clones in this sample may be carry-over from other donors' samples. The sample comprised naive CD8+ T cells from PBMCs. The chain uses TRBV28 and TRBJ2-4; D possibly corresponds to TRBD1 (7 bases). The CDR3 is CATSGGLAKNIQYF. The CDR3 DNA reads TGTGCCACCTCAGGGGGACTAGCCAAAAACATTCAGTACTTC. The full variable domain, with the rest looked up from reference TRBV28 and TRBJ2-4, is DVKVTQSSRYLVKRTGEKVFLECVQDMDHENMFWYRQDPGLGLRLIYFSYDVKMKEKGDIPEGYSVSREKKERFSLILESASTNQTSMYLCATSGGLAKNIQYFGAGTRLSVL.